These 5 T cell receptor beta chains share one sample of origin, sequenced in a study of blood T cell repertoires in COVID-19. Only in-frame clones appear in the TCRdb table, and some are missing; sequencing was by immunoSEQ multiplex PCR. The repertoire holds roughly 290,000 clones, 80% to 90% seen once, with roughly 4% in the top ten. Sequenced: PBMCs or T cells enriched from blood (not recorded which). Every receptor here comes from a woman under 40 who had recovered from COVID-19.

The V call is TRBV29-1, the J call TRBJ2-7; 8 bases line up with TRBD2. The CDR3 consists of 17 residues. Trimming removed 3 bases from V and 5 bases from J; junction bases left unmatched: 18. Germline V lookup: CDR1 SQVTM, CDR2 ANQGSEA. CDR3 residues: CSVDSSTSALAGHEQYF. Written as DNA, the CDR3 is TGCAGCGTTGATTCCTCGACTAGCGCCTTAGCAGGGCACGAGCAGTACTTC.

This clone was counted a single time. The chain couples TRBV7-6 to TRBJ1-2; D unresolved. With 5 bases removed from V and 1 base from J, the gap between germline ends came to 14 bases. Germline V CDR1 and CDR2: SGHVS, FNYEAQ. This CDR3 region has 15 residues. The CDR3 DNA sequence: TGTGCCAGCAGCCCTGGGTACAGACGTAACTATGGCTACACCTTC. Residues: CASSPGYRRNYGYTF.

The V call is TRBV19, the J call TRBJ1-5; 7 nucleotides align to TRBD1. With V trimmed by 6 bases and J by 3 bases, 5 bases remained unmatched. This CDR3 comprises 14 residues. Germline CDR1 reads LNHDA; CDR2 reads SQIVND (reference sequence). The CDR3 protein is CASSIGTVNQPQHF. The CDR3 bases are TGTGCCAGTAGCATCGGGACAGTCAATCAGCCCCAGCATTTT. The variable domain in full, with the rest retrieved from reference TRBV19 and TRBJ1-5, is DGGITQSPKYLFRKEGQNVTLSCEQNLNHDAMYWYRQDPGQGLRLIYYSQIVNDFQKGDIAEGYSVSREKKESFPLTVTSAQKNPTAFYLCASSIGTVNQPQHFGDGTRLSIL.

The CDR3 region has the DNA TGTGCCAGCAGTTACGGTGCTAGCGGGACAGGTGAGCAGTTCTTC. Translating it yields CASSYGASGTGEQFF. The genes are TRBV6-5 and TRBJ2-1; D is perhaps TRBD2 (9 bases). The CDR3 has 15 amino acids. The ends were cut back, 2 bases at V and 9 bases at J, with 17 bases in the middle. The germline V gene encodes CDR1 MNHEY and CDR2 SVGAGI.

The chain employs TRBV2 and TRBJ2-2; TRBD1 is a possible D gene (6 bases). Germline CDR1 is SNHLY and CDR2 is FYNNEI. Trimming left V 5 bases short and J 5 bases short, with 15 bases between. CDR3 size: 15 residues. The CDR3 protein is CASSPGVTLTGELFF. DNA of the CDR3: TGTGCCAGCAGTCCAGGGGTTACATTGACCGGGGAGCTGTTTTTT.